A selection of T cell receptor beta chains follows, all from one sample in a study of tumor-infiltrating lymphocytes in localized non-small cell lung cancer. This table comes from immunoSEQ multiplex PCR, and its TCRdb copy is limited to in-frame clones, with some not included. The sample holds over 10,000 clones, 70% to 90% seen once. The sequenced sample was uninvolved lung tissue not adjacent to the tumor. All receptors come from a human donor with non-small cell lung cancer. CDR3s include the opening cysteine and the closing phenylalanine or tryptophan. The D gene is left open where the match is weak. Clone size is shown for a subset of rows, as once, few, many or a class of expanded clone.

j_call: TRBJ1-1; d_call: -; v_call: TRBV28; clone_size: few; cdr3_nt: TGTGCCAGCAGTTTTTTTATGAACACTGAAGCTTTCTTT; cdr3_aa: CASSFFMNTEAFF
j_call: TRBJ1-1; d_call: -; v_call: TRBV28; clone_size: -; cdr3_nt: TGTGCCAGCAGTTCTCAGAACACTGAAGCTTTCTTT; cdr3_aa: CASSSQNTEAFF
j_call: TRBJ2-7; d_call: TRBD2; v_call: TRBV25-1; clone_size: -; cdr3_nt: TGTGCCAGCACGGATGGGAGGGGACTTTACGAGCAGTACTTC; cdr3_aa: CASTDGRGLYEQYF
j_call: TRBJ2-5; d_call: TRBD2; v_call: TRBV10-3; clone_size: once; cdr3_nt: TGTGCCATCGGACCCGGGGGGGGGCCTGAGACCCAGTACTTC; cdr3_aa: CAIGPGGGPETQYF
j_call: TRBJ2-1; d_call: TRBD1; v_call: TRBV9; clone_size: once; cdr3_nt: TGTGCCAGCAGCGGCCCGGGACAGGGCTACAATGAGCAGTTCTTC; cdr3_aa: CASSGPGQGYNEQFF
j_call: TRBJ1-2; d_call: TRBD1; v_call: TRBV19; clone_size: -; cdr3_nt: TGTGCCAGTAGACGGGACAGAGACGGCGGCTACACCTTC; cdr3_aa: CASRRDRDGGYTF
j_call: TRBJ1-5; d_call: -; v_call: TRBV5-6; clone_size: -; cdr3_nt: TGTGCCAGCAGCCTTGGGCTGGACAATCAGCCCCAGCATTTT; cdr3_aa: CASSLGLDNQPQHF
j_call: TRBJ1-2; d_call: -; v_call: TRBV7-9; clone_size: -; cdr3_nt: TGTGCCAGCAGCCCCCTCAGTAACTTCTATGGCTACACCTTC; cdr3_aa: CASSPLSNFYGYTF
j_call: TRBJ2-1; d_call: -; v_call: TRBV7-9; clone_size: -; cdr3_nt: TGTGCCAGCAGCCCGAGTTGGAATGAGCAGTTCTTC; cdr3_aa: CASSPSWNEQFF
j_call: TRBJ2-5; d_call: -; v_call: TRBV18; clone_size: -; cdr3_nt: TGTGCCAGCTCACCGCCCCTGCCAGAGAGGACCCAGTACTTC; cdr3_aa: CASSPPLPERTQYF
j_call: TRBJ1-5; d_call: TRBD1; v_call: TRBV28; clone_size: -; cdr3_nt: TGTGCCAGCAGGACGGGACAGGGAGGAAATAGCAATCAGCCCCAGCATTTT; cdr3_aa: CASRTGQGGNSNQPQHF
j_call: TRBJ2-7; d_call: TRBD1; v_call: TRBV2; clone_size: -; cdr3_nt: TGTGCCAGCAGTGAAACAGGGGTGAGACGCGAGCAGTACTTC; cdr3_aa: CASSETGVRREQYF
j_call: TRBJ1-6; d_call: -; v_call: TRBV30; clone_size: -; cdr3_nt: TGTGCCTGGAGGAAAAAGACCTCCTATAATTCACCCCTCCACTTT; cdr3_aa: CAWRKKTSYNSPLHF
j_call: TRBJ2-7; d_call: TRBD1; v_call: TRBV11-2; clone_size: -; cdr3_nt: TGTGCCAGCACCCCCGGGACAGGGTTCGCCGAGCAGTACTTC; cdr3_aa: CASTPGTGFAEQYF
j_call: TRBJ1-2; d_call: -; v_call: TRBV29-1; clone_size: -; cdr3_nt: TGCAGCGTTGGGACACGACAAGGCTACACCTTC; cdr3_aa: CSVGTRQGYTF
j_call: TRBJ1-1; d_call: TRBD1; v_call: TRBV27; clone_size: -; cdr3_nt: TGTGCCAGCAGTTTTCGGGACAGGGGCACTGAAGCTTTCTTT; cdr3_aa: CASSFRDRGTEAFF
j_call: TRBJ2-5; d_call: -; v_call: TRBV7-9; clone_size: -; cdr3_nt: TGTGCCAGCATCGGGCTAGCATGGGCACAAGAGACCCAGTACTTC; cdr3_aa: CASIGLAWAQETQYF
j_call: TRBJ2-7; d_call: -; v_call: TRBV5-4; clone_size: -; cdr3_nt: TGTGCCAGCAGCGATCTAGGTGAACCTGCTTACGAGCAGTACTTC; cdr3_aa: CASSDLGEPAYEQYF
j_call: TRBJ2-7; d_call: TRBD1; v_call: TRBV6-1; clone_size: -; cdr3_nt: TGTGCCAGCAGTGAAGGGGACAGGAGCTCCTACGAGCAGTACTTC; cdr3_aa: CASSEGDRSSYEQYF
j_call: TRBJ2-1; d_call: TRBD2; v_call: TRBV5-1; clone_size: -; cdr3_nt: TGCGCCAGCAGCGAGGGGACTGGGGGGGATCTGGATGAGCAGTTCTTC; cdr3_aa: CASSEGTGGDLDEQFF
j_call: TRBJ2-5; d_call: -; v_call: TRBV5-5; clone_size: -; cdr3_nt: TGTGCCAGCAGCTCCCGGGGTACGCAAGAGACCCAGTACTTC; cdr3_aa: CASSSRGTQETQYF
j_call: TRBJ2-2; d_call: -; v_call: TRBV29-1; clone_size: -; cdr3_nt: TGCAGCGTTGCCTTGATCAACACCGGGGAGCTGTTTTTT; cdr3_aa: CSVALINTGELFF
j_call: TRBJ1-1; d_call: -; v_call: TRBV4-2; clone_size: -; cdr3_nt: TGTGCCAGCACCCCGACAGTTTTAGGTGGCACTGAAGCTTTCTTT; cdr3_aa: CASTPTVLGGTEAFF
j_call: TRBJ1-3; d_call: -; v_call: TRBV11-2; clone_size: -; cdr3_nt: TGTGCCAGCACCGCCGGGGGGTATGGAAACACCATATATTTT; cdr3_aa: CASTAGGYGNTIYF
j_call: TRBJ2-1; d_call: -; v_call: TRBV9; clone_size: -; cdr3_nt: TGTGCCAGCAGCGTAGGAGGGTTATTGGACAATGAGCAGTTCTTC; cdr3_aa: CASSVGGLLDNEQFF
j_call: TRBJ2-3; d_call: TRBD1; v_call: TRBV5-5; clone_size: -; cdr3_nt: TGTGCCAGCAGCTTGGGGGGGATCGGGACAGGCACAGATACGCAGTATTTT; cdr3_aa: CASSLGGIGTGTDTQYF
j_call: TRBJ2-7; d_call: -; v_call: TRBV14; clone_size: -; cdr3_nt: TGTGCCAGCAGCCAGTTTTCCACCTACGAGCAGTACTTC; cdr3_aa: CASSQFSTYEQYF
j_call: TRBJ1-2; d_call: -; v_call: TRBV10-3; clone_size: -; cdr3_nt: TGTGCCATCAGTGATTCCCGGGGAGGTCCTGGCTACACCTTC; cdr3_aa: CAISDSRGGPGYTF
j_call: TRBJ2-6; d_call: -; v_call: TRBV7-7; clone_size: -; cdr3_nt: TGTGCTAGCAGCTCCTCGACTGGGGCCAACGTCCTGACTTTC; cdr3_aa: CASSSSTGANVLTF
j_call: TRBJ2-3; d_call: -; v_call: TRBV5-4; clone_size: -; cdr3_nt: TGTGCCAGCAGCTTGGGAGCGGTAGCTAGCACAGATACGCAGTATTTT; cdr3_aa: CASSLGAVASTDTQYF
j_call: TRBJ2-2; d_call: -; v_call: TRBV6-1; clone_size: -; cdr3_nt: TGTGCCAGCAGCCAGGGGGGGGCGGACACCGGGGAGCTGTTTTTT; cdr3_aa: CASSQGGADTGELFF
j_call: TRBJ1-2; d_call: -; v_call: TRBV7-9; clone_size: -; cdr3_nt: TGTGCCAGCAGCTTAGGGGTGTCCTATGGCTACACCTTC; cdr3_aa: CASSLGVSYGYTF
j_call: TRBJ1-1; d_call: -; v_call: TRBV5-8; clone_size: -; cdr3_nt: TGTGCCAGCAGCCAAGGACTGGTGGAGGCAAAAACTATACACACTGAAGCTTTCTTT; cdr3_aa: CASSQGLVEAKTIHTEAFF
j_call: TRBJ1-2; d_call: -; v_call: TRBV18; clone_size: -; cdr3_nt: TGTGCCAGCTCACCACGACAGGTACCTGACTATGGCTACACCTTC; cdr3_aa: CASSPRQVPDYGYTF
j_call: TRBJ2-1; d_call: -; v_call: TRBV7-2; clone_size: once; cdr3_nt: TGTGCCAGCAGCGGACGGGACTCTCCCTACAATGAGCAGTTCTTC; cdr3_aa: CASSGRDSPYNEQFF
j_call: TRBJ1-3; d_call: -; v_call: TRBV30; clone_size: -; cdr3_nt: TGTGCCTGGACGGGCTCTGGAAACACCATATATTTT; cdr3_aa: CAWTGSGNTIYF
j_call: TRBJ2-3; d_call: TRBD1; v_call: TRBV5-1; clone_size: -; cdr3_nt: TGCGCCAGCAGCTTGGCAGGGGGCAATAAAGATACGCAGTATTTT; cdr3_aa: CASSLAGGNKDTQYF
j_call: TRBJ2-5; d_call: TRBD1; v_call: TRBV7-9; clone_size: few; cdr3_nt: TGTGCCAGCAGCTTAGCCGGGGGACAGGGTCGCCAAGAGACCCAGTACTTC; cdr3_aa: CASSLAGGQGRQETQYF
j_call: TRBJ1-5; d_call: -; v_call: TRBV10-3; clone_size: -; cdr3_nt: TGTGCCATCACGGGGGAGGTCAATCAGCCCCAGCATTTT; cdr3_aa: CAITGEVNQPQHF
j_call: TRBJ2-7; d_call: -; v_call: TRBV19; clone_size: -; cdr3_nt: TGTGCCAGTAGCCGCGGGGGGACAGAGGGTCTCTACGAGCAGTACTTC; cdr3_aa: CASSRGGTEGLYEQYF
j_call: TRBJ2-7; d_call: -; v_call: TRBV4-1; clone_size: -; cdr3_nt: TGCGCCAGCAGCCGAGTTACAAACGGCAGGGGGGACTACGAGCAGTACTTC; cdr3_aa: CASSRVTNGRGDYEQYF
j_call: TRBJ1-5; d_call: -; v_call: TRBV6-6; clone_size: -; cdr3_nt: TGTGCCGGGGGGGACGGGAATCAGAATCAGCCCCAGCATTTT; cdr3_aa: CAGGDGNQNQPQHF
j_call: TRBJ1-4; d_call: -; v_call: TRBV6-1; clone_size: -; cdr3_nt: TGTGCCAGCAGTGAATGGGGGGCGGGCGAAAAACTGTTTTTT; cdr3_aa: CASSEWGAGEKLFF
j_call: TRBJ2-3; d_call: TRBD2; v_call: TRBV5-6; clone_size: once; cdr3_nt: TGTGCCAGCAGCCCACCACTAGCGGGGCACACAGATACGCAGTATTTT; cdr3_aa: CASSPPLAGHTDTQYF
j_call: TRBJ2-3; d_call: -; v_call: TRBV5-1; clone_size: -; cdr3_nt: TGCGCCAGCAGCTTGAACGGTGGCTCCGATACGCAGTATTTT; cdr3_aa: CASSLNGGSDTQYF
j_call: TRBJ1-2; d_call: TRBD1; v_call: TRBV5-1; clone_size: -; cdr3_nt: TGCGCCAGCAGCCCTGGACAGGAAGGGTATGGCTACACCTTC; cdr3_aa: CASSPGQEGYGYTF